This TCR beta chain was recorded in a study of cytomegalovirus exposure and HLA in healthy donors. Germline V CDR1 and CDR2: SGHDN, FVKESK. Trimming shortened V by 9 bases and J by 4 bases, and 14 bases separated the two germline ends. The CDR3 consists of 13 residues. PCR primers comprised 60 Vbeta and 13 Jbeta primers. The assay was immunoSEQ multiplex PCR, and TCRdb's table has in-frame clones only and misses some. The sample shows 140,000 or so clones, just under 70% of them seen only once. The sequence was obtained from a man aged 55 to 69 in good health and CMV-seronegative. The sequenced sample was PBMCs. This chain links TRBV14 with TRBJ2-3; D is ambiguous. In DNA form, the CDR3 reads TGTGCCAGTTCTACCCTGAGTGCAGATACGCAGTATTTT. Translation gives CASSTLSADTQYF.